Shown below are 30 T cell receptor beta chains from a single sample sequenced in a study of OX40 agonist ivuxolimab in advanced cancers. Sequenced by immunoSEQ multiplex PCR; TCRdb stores in-frame clones only, minus some. The repertoire consists of tens of thousands of clones, with approximately 89% occurring once and the leading ten covering less than 8%. The input for sequencing was CD4+ or CD8+ T cells sorted from blood, taken in a trial of the OX40 agonist ivuxolimab. These receptor sequences come from an adult with an advanced solid tumor such as melanoma, head and neck, liver or kidney cancer.

The chain is built from TRBV7-9 and TRBJ1-4; D uncertain. This CDR3 comprises 13 residues. Trimming pared 5 bases from V and 7 bases from J, leaving 11 bases between. Germline V lookup: CDR1 SEHNR, CDR2 FQNEAQ (reference sequence). CDR3 sequence reads: CASSPPESEKLFF. In DNA, the CDR3 is TGTGCCAGCAGCCCCCCGGAGTCTGAAAAACTGTTTTTT.

The rearrangement joins TRBV29-1 to TRBJ2-3, with D unclear. V gave up 4 bases and J gave up 0 bases, with 8 bases separating them. CDR1 and CDR2 (germline): SQVTM, ANQGSEA. CDR3 length equals 13 residues. The CDR3 loop is CSVVPSSTDTQYF. The DNA for the CDR3 is TGCAGCGTTGTACCCAGTAGCACAGATACGCAGTATTTT.

The rearrangement joins TRBV7-9 to TRBJ1-4; perhaps TRBD1 as D (6 bases). Between the trimmed V and J ends, which lost 1 base and 8 bases, there was a span of 8 bases. The germline V gene encodes CDR1 SEHNR and CDR2 FQNEAQ (reference sequence). This CDR3 contains 13 residues. CDR3 bases: TGTGCCAGCAGCTTAGGGGGGGGCGAAAAACTGTTTTTT. Its translation is CASSLGGGEKLFF.

The V and J genes are TRBV6-6 and TRBJ1-2; weak D call: TRBD1 (5 bases). Trimming left V 7 bases short and J 6 bases short, with 21 bases between. The CDR3 runs 15 residues. CDR1 is MNHNY, CDR2 SVGAGI, per germline (reference sequence). This CDR3 is CASMKRWGRADGYTF. For the CDR3, the DNA is TGTGCCAGCATGAAGAGATGGGGGAGAGCGGATGGCTACACCTTC.

The chain has TRBV11-2 and TRBJ2-1; no clear D. Germline CDR1 and CDR2: SGHAT and FQNNGV. This CDR3 spans 15 amino acids. Trimming took 4 bases from V and 0 from J, leaving 10 bases between them. The CDR3 DNA reads as TGTGCCAGCAGCTCCGACATTTTCTCCTACAATGAGCAGTTCTTC. Translation gives CASSSDIFSYNEQFF. The full variable domain, its missing parts supplied by reference TRBV11-2 and TRBJ2-1, is EAGVAQSPRYKIIEKRQSVAFWCNPISGHATLYWYQQILGQGPKLLIQFQNNGVVDDSQLPKDRFSAERLKGVDSTLKIQPAKLEDSAVYLCASSSDIFSYNEQFFGPGTRLTVL.

The chain combines TRBV6-5 with TRBJ2-2; D is ambiguous. Germline V lookup: CDR1 MNHEY, CDR2 SVGAGI. This CDR3 region has 10 residues. V was pared by 6 bases and J by 10 bases, with 6 bases between. CDR3: CASRGSELFF. CDR3 coding DNA: TGTGCCAGCAGGGGATCGGAGCTGTTTTTT.

The chain uses TRBV19 and TRBJ2-1, with a tentative D call TRBD1 (6 bases). Germline-derived CDR1 and CDR2 are LNHDA and SQIVND (reference sequence). V was clipped by 5 bases and J by 3 bases, with 11 bases between them. The CDR3 contains 14 residues. This CDR3 reads CASSPGTLYNEQFF. The CDR3 DNA follows: TGTGCCAGTAGTCCCGGGACACTCTACAATGAGCAGTTCTTC.

This clone appeared once. The V gene is TRBV7-3, the J gene TRBJ2-1, with 10 bases identical to TRBD2. Trimming cost V 0 bases and J 5 bases; bases outside gene matches: 4. The CDR3 totals 16 residues. Looked up from germline, CDR1 is SGHTA and CDR2 is FQGTGA. This CDR3 reads CASSLTLAGVNNEQFF. For the CDR3, the DNA is TGTGCCAGCAGCTTAACGCTAGCGGGAGTGAACAATGAGCAGTTCTTC.

This chain links TRBV5-1 with TRBJ2-1; D is perhaps TRBD2 (5 bases). The V end was cut by 9 bases, the J end by 6 bases, with 19 bases between. The CDR3 runs 14 residues. Germline lookup yields CDR1 SGHRS and CDR2 YFSETQ. The DNA for the CDR3 is TGCGCCACGGGAAGTGGAGCGCCGCCCAATGAGCAGTTCTTC. It is translated as CATGSGAPPNEQFF.

The chain is built from TRBV7-2 and TRBJ2-2, with D unclear. The V end lost 5 bases, the J end lost 4 bases, and 11 bases lay between the germline ends. The V gene's germline CDR1 is SGHTA and CDR2 FQGNSA. This CDR3 region has 14 residues. The CDR3 spells CASSLGHSTGELFF. The CDR3 DNA sequence: TGTGCCAGCAGCCTCGGCCACAGCACCGGGGAGCTGTTTTTT.

This chain joins TRBV2 and TRBJ1-3; D not certain. The V end was cut by 7 bases, the J end by 4 bases, with 8 bases between. The CDR3 sequence is 12 residues long. Germline assignment: CDR1 SNHLY and CDR2 FYNNEI. Here the CDR3 DNA reads TGTGCCAGCATCCCTGGGGGAAACACCATATATTTT. Translating it yields CASIPGGNTIYF.

This chain uses TRBV27 with TRBJ1-3; 7 positions agree with TRBD1. The CDR3 is 16 amino acids. With V trimmed by 4 bases and J by 1 base, 7 bases remained unmatched. Looked up from germline, CDR1 is MNHEY and CDR2 is SMNVEV (reference sequence). CDR3 nucleotides: TGTGCCAGCAGTTCCGGGACAGAACTTTCTGGAAACACCATATATTTT. Amino acids: CASSSGTELSGNTIYF.

The rearrangement uses TRBV7-9 and TRBJ2-5, with 13 nucleotides matching TRBD2. Germline assignment: CDR1 SEHNR and CDR2 FQNEAQ (reference sequence). With V trimmed by 3 bases and J by 6 bases, 13 bases remained unmatched. This CDR3 comprises 18 residues. The CDR3 region has the DNA TGTGCCAGCAGCTTGGCCGGACAGGGACTAGCGGGAATACAGACCCAGTACTTC. This translates into CASSLAGQGLAGIQTQYF.

The chain uses TRBV9 and TRBJ2-7; 10 bases align to TRBD2. Per the germline V gene, CDR1 is SGDLS and CDR2 is YYNGEE. The CDR3 runs 16 residues. The junction had 5 bases not matched to a gene; V was cut back by 0 bases and J by 2 bases. The CDR3 nucleotides are TGTGCCAGCAGCGTAGATAGTCTAGCGGGAGCCTACGAGCAGTACTTC. It yields the protein CASSVDSLAGAYEQYF.

J is TRBJ1-4 and V is TRBV30; tentative D call: TRBD1 (6 bases). The CDR3 loop spans 13 amino acids. Germline values: CDR1 GTSNPN, CDR2 SVGIG (reference sequence). The V end was cut by 4 bases, the J end by 8 bases, with 14 bases between. The CDR3 nucleotides read TGTGCCTGGACCATACAGGGTGGCGAAAAACTGTTTTTT. It yields the protein CAWTIQGGEKLFF.

The rearrangement links TRBV7-6 to TRBJ2-7, with TRBD2 identical over 7 bases. Germline loops: CDR1 SGHVS, CDR2 FNYEAQ. The CDR3 runs 15 residues. V dropped 2 bases and J dropped 0; count of bases not matched to a gene: 4. This CDR3 reads CASSLTSDSSYEQYF. The CDR3 DNA reads TGTGCCAGCAGCTTAACTAGCGACAGCTCCTACGAGCAGTACTTC.

The V gene is TRBV4-3, the J gene TRBJ2-1; D possibly corresponds to TRBD2 (6 bases). The CDR3 totals 17 residues. The V gene's germline CDR1 is LGHNA and CDR2 YSLEER. V lost 0 bases and J lost 0, with 12 bases in between. CDR3 DNA: TGCGCCAGCAGCCAAGAGGGGAGGTTGGGCTCCTACAATGAGCAGTTCTTC. Amino acid sequence: CASSQEGRLGSYNEQFF.

This chain's CDR3 is CASSQGVGGFYEQYF. CDR3 in DNA: TGCGCCAGCAGCCAAGGGGTAGGGGGCTTTTACGAGCAGTACTTC. The chain couples TRBV4-3 to TRBJ2-5, with 7 nucleotides matching TRBD1. The DNA end is a closer match to TRBJ2-7, so the J assignment may be wrong. Germline CDR1 LGHNA, CDR2 YSLEER. CDR3 length: 15 residues.

This clone was counted once. This chain joins TRBV7-6 and TRBJ1-6, with unresolved D. This CDR3 region has 18 residues. Germline V CDR1 and CDR2: SGHVS, FNYEAQ. Trimming pared 5 bases from V and 1 base from J, leaving 18 bases between. CDR3 coding DNA: TGTGCCAGCAGCGCACCTCCGGGCACGAGTTCCTATAATTCACCCCTCCACTTT. Translation: CASSAPPGTSSYNSPLHF.

This clone came up once. The chain carries TRBV7-9 and TRBJ2-7, with unresolved D. With 10 bases removed from V and 0 bases from J, the gap between germline ends came to 7 bases. The CDR3 length is 11 residues. CDR1 is SEHNR and CDR2 is FQNEAQ in the germline V gene (reference sequence). CDR3 nucleotides: TGTGCCACCTCTTCCTCCTACGAGCAGTACTTC. Amino acid sequence: CATSSSYEQYF.

The genes are TRBV5-4 and TRBJ2-7; D is unresolved. This CDR3 comprises 12 residues. Germline V lookup: CDR1 SGHNT, CDR2 YYREEE (reference sequence). Trimming took 1 base from V and 4 from J, leaving 6 bases between them. CDR3 DNA sequence: TGTGCCAGCAGCTTGAACGGGTACGAGCAGTACGTC. This gives the protein CASSLNGYEQYV.

The chain recombines TRBV29-1 with TRBJ2-2; D may match TRBD1 or TRBD2 (5 bases each). V was pared by 6 bases and J by 1 base, with 9 bases between. Germline V gene sequence: CDR1 SQVTM, CDR2 ANQGSEA. The CDR3 has 13 amino acids. This CDR3 is CSVGRMNTGELFF. The DNA for the CDR3 is TGCAGCGTGGGACGGATGAACACCGGGGAGCTGTTTTTT.

Written as DNA, the CDR3 is TGCAGCGACCGGGGGGAGCCCTCCGCAGATACGCAGTATTTT. Translated, it gives CSDRGEPSADTQYF. This rearrangement joins TRBV29-1 to TRBJ2-3; 7 bases match TRBD2. From germline, CDR1 is SQVTM and CDR2 ANQGSEA. The CDR3 loop spans 14 amino acids. Unmatched junction bases numbered 11, after V lost 7 bases and J lost 4 bases.

The J gene is TRBJ2-3, the V gene TRBV7-6, with TRBD2 matching 8 bases. Looked up from germline, CDR1 is SGHVS and CDR2 is FNYEAQ. The CDR3 is 16 residues long. J lost 1 base, V lost 4 bases, and 7 bases had no gene match. The CDR3 protein is CASSYSGGPGTDTQYF. The CDR3 region has the DNA TGTGCCAGCAGCTACTCGGGGGGGCCGGGCACAGATACGCAGTATTTT.

This chain joins TRBV28 and TRBJ2-7; tentatively, D is TRBD2 (6 bases). Trimming stripped 4 bases from V and 0 bases from J, with 19 bases between. The germline gives CDR1 MDHEN, CDR2 SYDVKM. The CDR3 length is 17 residues. The CDR3 DNA sequence: TGTGCCAGCAGTTCCCTCGGGACTTATAGGCCCTCCTACGAGCAGTACTTC. This gives the protein CASSSLGTYRPSYEQYF.

This chain links TRBV6-6 with TRBJ2-2; no definite D call. The CDR3 contains 12 residues. The germline V and J ends were trimmed by 3 bases and 2 bases, with 1 base remaining between them. Germline assignment: CDR1 MNHNY and CDR2 SVGAGI (reference sequence). The CDR3: CASSYNTGELFF. CDR3 in DNA: TGTGCCAGCAGTTATAACACCGGGGAGCTGTTTTTT.

The chain links TRBV28 to TRBJ2-1, with 7 bases that match TRBD2. The CDR3 runs 14 residues. V gave up 6 bases and J gave up 4 bases; unmatched junction bases: 6. Germline CDR1 MDHEN, CDR2 SYDVKM. This CDR3 reads CASSFGGRYNEQFF. In DNA form, the CDR3 reads TGTGCCAGCAGCTTTGGCGGGAGATACAATGAGCAGTTCTTC.

The rearrangement uses TRBV5-5 and TRBJ2-7; D is unresolved. V dropped 0 bases and J dropped 3 bases, with 10 bases sitting between them. The V gene's germline CDR1 is SGHKS and CDR2 YYEKEE (reference sequence). The CDR3 extends over 14 amino acids. CDR3 loop: CASSLAEEFYEQYF. CDR3 nucleotide sequence: TGTGCCAGCAGCTTGGCCGAAGAGTTCTACGAGCAGTACTTC.

V is TRBV28 and J is TRBJ2-5, with D possibly matching TRBD2 (6 bases). V lost 5 bases, J lost 4 bases, and 20 bases lay in between. The CDR3 consists of 16 residues. Germline CDR1 is MDHEN and CDR2 is SYDVKM. The CDR3 region is CASSRRPRGLRETQYF. Here the CDR3 DNA reads TGTGCCAGCAGTAGAAGACCCCGGGGGTTGAGAGAGACCCAGTACTTC.

This clone turned up a few times. This chain connects TRBV15 to TRBJ1-5, with a tentative D call TRBD1 (6 bases). CDR1 LNHNV and CDR2 YYDKDF come from the germline V gene (reference sequence). V was shortened by 3 bases and J by 6 bases, with 15 bases between the two germline ends. This CDR3 is built from 15 residues. The CDR3 is CATSSFRGKGQPQHF. The CDR3 DNA reads TGTGCCACCAGCAGCTTTAGGGGGAAGGGTCAGCCCCAGCATTTT.